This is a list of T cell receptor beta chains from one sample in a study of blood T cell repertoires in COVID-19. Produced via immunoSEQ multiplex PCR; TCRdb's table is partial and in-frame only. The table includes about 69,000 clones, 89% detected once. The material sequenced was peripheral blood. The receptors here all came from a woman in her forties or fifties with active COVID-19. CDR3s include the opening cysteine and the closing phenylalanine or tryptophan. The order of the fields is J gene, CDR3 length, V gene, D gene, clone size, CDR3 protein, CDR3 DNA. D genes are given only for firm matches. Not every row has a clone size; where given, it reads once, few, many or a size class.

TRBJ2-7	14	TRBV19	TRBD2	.	CASRGLAGAYEQYF	TGTGCCAGTAGAGGACTAGCGGGAGCCTACGAGCAGTACTTC
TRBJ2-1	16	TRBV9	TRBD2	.	CASSVAAGGVYNEQFF	TGTGCCAGCAGCGTAGCCGCGGGAGGGGTTTACAATGAGCAGTTCTTC
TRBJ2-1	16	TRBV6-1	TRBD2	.	CASSEARGIGYNEQFF	TGTGCCAGCAGTGAAGCGCGGGGGATTGGCTACAATGAGCAGTTCTTC
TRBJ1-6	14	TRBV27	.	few	CASRKGTFNSPLHF	TGTGCCAGCAGAAAGGGGACTTTTAATTCACCCCTCCACTTT
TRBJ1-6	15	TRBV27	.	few	CASSMTVTYNSPLHF	TGTGCCAGCAGTATGACAGTTACCTATAATTCACCCCTCCACTTT
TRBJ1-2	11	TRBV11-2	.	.	CASSFRGGYTF	TGTGCCAGCAGCTTCAGGGGCGGCTACACCTTC
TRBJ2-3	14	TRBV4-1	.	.	CASTVAVSTDTQYF	TGCGCCAGCACCGTAGCGGTTAGCACAGATACGCAGTATTTT
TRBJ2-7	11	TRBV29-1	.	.	CSVRDHYEQYF	TGCAGCGTCCGAGATCACTACGAGCAGTACTTC
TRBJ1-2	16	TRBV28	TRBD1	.	CASRYHTGVSNYGYTF	TGTGCCAGCAGGTACCACACAGGGGTTTCTAACTATGGCTACACCTTC
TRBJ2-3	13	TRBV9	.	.	CASSASTGDTQYF	TGTGCCAGCAGCGCCTCGACGGGAGATACGCAGTATTTT
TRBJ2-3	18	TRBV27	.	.	CASSLSPQALRGRDTQYF	TGTGCCAGCAGTTTATCCCCTCAGGCCCTGCGGGGACGCGATACGCAGTATTTT
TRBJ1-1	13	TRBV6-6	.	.	CASRQGSHTEAFF	TGTGCCAGCAGGCAGGGAAGCCACACTGAAGCTTTCTTT
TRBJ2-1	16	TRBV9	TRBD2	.	CASSVGGTSSYNEQFF	TGTGCCAGCAGCGTAGGAGGGACTAGTTCCTACAATGAGCAGTTCTTC
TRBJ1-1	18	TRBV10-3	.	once	CAISEKTEARGGGPEAFF	TGTGCCATCAGTGAGAAGACAGAAGCCCGGGGGGGTGGACCTGAAGCTTTCTTT
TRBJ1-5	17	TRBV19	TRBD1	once	CASTPGQGSSGNQPQHF	TGTGCCAGTACCCCGGGACAGGGTTCGAGTGGCAATCAGCCCCAGCATTTT
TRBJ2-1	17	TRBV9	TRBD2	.	CASSVRGLADYYNEQFF	TGTGCCAGCAGCGTCAGAGGACTAGCGGACTACTACAATGAGCAGTTCTTC
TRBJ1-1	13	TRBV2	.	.	CASSDLRGTEAFF	TGTGCCAGCAGTGATCTCAGGGGCACTGAAGCTTTCTTT
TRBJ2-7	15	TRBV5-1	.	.	CASSRQAKSSYEQYF	TGCGCCAGCAGCCGACAGGCTAAAAGCTCCTACGAGCAGTACTTC
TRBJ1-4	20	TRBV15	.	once	CATSRVVVFLLPVQGEKLFF	TGTGCCACCAGCAGAGTGGTGGTCTTCCTCCTCCCCGTCCAGGGTGAAAAACTGTTTTTT
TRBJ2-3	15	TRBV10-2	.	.	CASSESPVSTDTQYF	TGCGCCAGCAGTGAGTCGCCAGTTAGCACAGATACGCAGTATTTT
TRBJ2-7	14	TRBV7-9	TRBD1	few	CASSFAGGIYEQYF	TGTGCCAGCAGCTTCGCAGGGGGTATCTACGAGCAGTACTTC
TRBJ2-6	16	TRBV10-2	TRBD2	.	CASRESGSSGANVLTF	TGCGCCAGCAGGGAAAGCGGGAGCTCTGGGGCCAACGTCCTGACTTTC